A selection of T cell receptor beta chains follows, all from one sample in a study of T cells after yellow fever vaccination. TCRdb analysed the 5' RACE reads with MiXCR anew, one entry per CDR3 protein. This repertoire shows fewer than 500,000 distinct CDR3 sequences, around 19% found once; its top ten account for over 15%. Sequences were derived from PBMCs, sampled before the yellow fever booster vaccination. The receptors come from a man between 18 and 35 years old who received the YFV17D yellow fever vaccine. The CDR3 runs from the conserved cysteine through the conserved F or W. A D gene is named only where the DNA matches it firmly. The size of a clone is reported for some rows only, either as once, few or many, or as a class for expanded clones.

cdr3_aa cdr3_nt j_call d_call clone_size v_call
CASSQVGAYTEAFF TGCGCCAGCAGCCAAGTGGGGGCATACACTGAAGCTTTCTTT TRBJ1-1 . few TRBV4-1
CAASTWGFNGYTF TGTGCCGCGAGTACCTGGGGGTTTAATGGCTACACCTTC TRBJ1-2 . once TRBV28
CASSESARQQFLTDTQYF TGCGCCAGCAGTGAGTCGGCCAGACAGCAGTTTTTGACAGATACGCAGTATTTT TRBJ2-3 . . TRBV10-2
CASSQPGRGNQETQYF TGTGCTAGCAGCCAGCCAGGGAGGGGGAACCAAGAGACCCAGTACTTC TRBJ2-5 . . TRBV7-2
CASSSARGRETQYF TGTGCCAGCAGCTCTGCCAGGGGACGGGAGACCCAGTACTTC TRBJ2-5 . few TRBV7-2
CATSRVWKKDLAKNIQYF TGTGCCACCAGCAGAGTATGGAAAAAAGATCTAGCCAAAAACATTCAGTACTTC TRBJ2-4 . . TRBV15
CASSPSGARYTF TGTGCCAGCTCACCGAGCGGGGCTCGCTACACCTTC TRBJ1-2 . few TRBV18
CATSRAIGQAGETQYF TGTGCCACCAGCAGGGCCATCGGCCAAGCCGGGGAGACCCAGTACTTC TRBJ2-5 . . TRBV15
CASSTYTGPTDTQYF TGTGCCAGCAGCACATATACAGGACCCACAGATACGCAGTATTTT TRBJ2-3 . . TRBV11-2
CATSDSSDRGTEAFF TGTGCCACCAGTGATTCTTCGGACAGGGGAACTGAAGCTTTCTTT TRBJ1-1 TRBD1 . TRBV24-1
CASSLGGEGMNTEAFF TGTGCCAGCAGCTTAGGGGGGGAAGGGATGAACACTGAAGCTTTCTTT TRBJ1-1 . . TRBV7-8
CASSLSSGFNQPQHF TGTGCCAGCAGTTTATCCAGCGGATTCAATCAGCCCCAGCATTTT TRBJ1-5 . few TRBV12-3/TRBV12-4
CASISILGGVYGYTF TGTGCCAGCATCTCGATCCTGGGGGGAGTCTATGGCTACACCTTC TRBJ1-2 . few TRBV6-5
CASRPGQGYTGELFF TGTGCCAGCAGACCAGGACAGGGCTACACCGGGGAGCTGTTTTTT TRBJ2-2 TRBD1 few TRBV7-9
CASRSRPSGENTDTQYF TGTGCCAGCAGATCCCGCCCTAGCGGGGAGAACACAGATACGCAGTATTTT TRBJ2-3 TRBD2 few TRBV6-2/TRBV6-3
CASSLATSSDPPDTQYF TGTGCCAGCAGCTTAGCGACATCATCCGACCCCCCAGATACGCAGTATTTT TRBJ2-3 . . TRBV7-9
CASRDRGDSDFEQYF TGTGCCAGCAGAGATAGGGGGGACTCCGACTTCGAGCAGTACTTC TRBJ2-7 . few TRBV6-2/TRBV6-3
CASSILETDTQYF TGTGCCAGCAGTATCTTAGAAACAGATACGCAGTATTTT TRBJ2-3 . . TRBV2
CATCDVSQFREQFF TGTGCCACCTGCGACGTCTCGCAGTTTCGCGAGCAGTTCTTC TRBJ2-1 . . TRBV10-3
CASSLAPGSYSPLHF TGTGCCAGCAGCTTAGCGCCAGGCAGCTACTCACCCCTCCACTTT TRBJ1-6 . many TRBV7-2
CASSYLLTGNYGYTF TGTGCCAGTAGTTACCTCCTAACAGGGAACTATGGCTACACCTTC TRBJ1-2 . . TRBV19
CASSYYGLAGWSDTQYF TGTGCCAGCAGTTACTACGGACTAGCGGGGTGGTCAGATACGCAGTATTTT TRBJ2-3 TRBD2 few TRBV6-2/TRBV6-3
CASSRTMTLPQHF TGTGCCAGCAGCCGAACAATGACCCTGCCCCAGCATTTT TRBJ1-5 . . TRBV11-2
CASSEIQGASYTF TGTGCCAGCAGTGAAATACAGGGGGCGAGTTACACCTTC TRBJ1-2 TRBD1 . TRBV6-1